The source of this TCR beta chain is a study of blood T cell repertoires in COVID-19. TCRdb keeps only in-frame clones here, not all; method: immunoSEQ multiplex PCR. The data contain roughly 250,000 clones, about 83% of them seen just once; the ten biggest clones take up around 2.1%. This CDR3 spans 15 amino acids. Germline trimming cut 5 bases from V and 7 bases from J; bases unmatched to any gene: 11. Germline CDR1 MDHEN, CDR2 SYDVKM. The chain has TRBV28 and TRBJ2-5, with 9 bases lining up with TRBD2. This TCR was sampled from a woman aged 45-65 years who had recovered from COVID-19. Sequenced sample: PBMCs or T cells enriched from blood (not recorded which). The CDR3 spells CASSPRLAGVGTQYF. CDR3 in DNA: TGTGCCAGCAGTCCCCGGTTAGCGGGAGTGGGGACCCAGTACTTC.